These T cell receptor beta chains were read from a single sample in a study of blood T cell repertoires in COVID-19. Some clones are missing from TCRdb's copy, which holds only in-frame ones; the method was immunoSEQ multiplex PCR. This repertoire shows 270,000 or so clones, about 90% found once; its top ten account for around 10%. The sample was peripheral blood. These receptors all stem from a woman in her 30s with COVID-19, enrolled during active disease. The CDR3 runs from the conserved cysteine through the conserved F or W. The order of the fields is clone size, J gene, D gene, V gene, CDR3 protein, CDR3 DNA. The D gene is left open where the match is weak. The size entry is marked missing in some rows and otherwise reads once, few, many or a size class.

clone size: few
J gene: TRBJ1-1
D gene: .
V gene: TRBV25-1
CDR3 protein: CASSEFGYTEAFF
CDR3 DNA: TGTGCCAGCAGTGAATTCGGGTACACTGAAGCTTTCTTT

clone size: .
J gene: TRBJ2-5
D gene: TRBD1
V gene: TRBV13
CDR3 protein: CASSPLGQGAQETQYF
CDR3 DNA: TGTGCCAGCAGTCCCCTCGGACAGGGGGCTCAAGAGACCCAGTACTTC

clone size: .
J gene: TRBJ1-1
D gene: .
V gene: TRBV6-5
CDR3 protein: CASSYSPSIGTEAFF
CDR3 DNA: TGTGCCAGCAGTTACTCGCCGAGCATTGGCACTGAAGCTTTCTTT

clone size: .
J gene: TRBJ1-4
D gene: .
V gene: TRBV5-4
CDR3 protein: CASSAGSPGGEKLFF
CDR3 DNA: TGTGCCAGCAGCGCCGGGTCCCCAGGCGGGGAAAAACTGTTTTTT

clone size: .
J gene: TRBJ1-2
D gene: .
V gene: TRBV30
CDR3 protein: CAWIVHGQHGYTF
CDR3 DNA: TGTGCCTGGATTGTACATGGGCAACATGGCTACACCTTC

clone size: .
J gene: TRBJ2-1
D gene: .
V gene: TRBV12-3/TRBV12-4
CDR3 protein: CASSLGRYNEQFF
CDR3 DNA: TGTGCCAGCAGTTTAGGGCGGTACAATGAGCAGTTCTTC

clone size: .
J gene: TRBJ2-1
D gene: .
V gene: TRBV27
CDR3 protein: CASIPEWSYNEQFF
CDR3 DNA: TGTGCCAGCATTCCAGAATGGTCCTACAATGAGCAGTTCTTC

clone size: .
J gene: TRBJ2-5
D gene: TRBD2
V gene: TRBV5-4
CDR3 protein: CASSLVLAGGPNQETQYF
CDR3 DNA: TGTGCCAGCAGCTTGGTCCTAGCGGGGGGCCCAAACCAAGAGACCCAGTACTTC

clone size: .
J gene: TRBJ1-1
D gene: .
V gene: TRBV19
CDR3 protein: CASRLQGNTEAFF
CDR3 DNA: TGTGCCAGTAGATTACAGGGGAACACTGAAGCTTTCTTT

clone size: .
J gene: TRBJ2-7
D gene: .
V gene: TRBV6-1
CDR3 protein: CASSEAGGEQYF
CDR3 DNA: TGTGCCAGCAGTGAAGCAGGGGGCGAGCAGTACTTC

clone size: once
J gene: TRBJ2-4
D gene: TRBD1
V gene: TRBV5-6
CDR3 protein: CASSDYTGGKNIQYF
CDR3 DNA: TGTGCCAGCAGCGATTATACAGGGGGCAAAAACATTCAGTACTTC

clone size: .
J gene: TRBJ2-5
D gene: TRBD2
V gene: TRBV29-1
CDR3 protein: CSVEDLAGGRETQYF
CDR3 DNA: TGCAGCGTTGAAGATCTGGCGGGGGGGCGGGAGACCCAGTACTTC

clone size: .
J gene: TRBJ2-1
D gene: TRBD2
V gene: TRBV9
CDR3 protein: CASSASGGGIQFF
CDR3 DNA: TGTGCCAGCAGCGCCTCGGGAGGGGGAATACAGTTCTTC

clone size: .
J gene: TRBJ1-1
D gene: TRBD1
V gene: TRBV19
CDR3 protein: CASTPGQEAFF
CDR3 DNA: TGTGCCAGTACCCCGGGACAGGAAGCTTTCTTT

clone size: .
J gene: TRBJ2-5
D gene: .
V gene: TRBV7-9
CDR3 protein: CASSSEETQYF
CDR3 DNA: TGTGCCAGCAGCTCGGAAGAGACCCAGTACTTC

clone size: .
J gene: TRBJ2-3
D gene: .
V gene: TRBV5-6
CDR3 protein: CASSLAAGPAGGTDTQYF
CDR3 DNA: TGTGCCAGCAGCTTGGCAGCGGGGCCCGCAGGGGGCACAGATACGCAGTATTTT

clone size: .
J gene: TRBJ2-5
D gene: TRBD2
V gene: TRBV6-2/TRBV6-3
CDR3 protein: CASSIAGGPETQYF
CDR3 DNA: TGTGCCAGCAGTATAGCGGGGGGGCCTGAGACCCAGTACTTC

clone size: .
J gene: TRBJ2-1
D gene: .
V gene: TRBV5-4
CDR3 protein: CASSSVVGGPGEQFF
CDR3 DNA: TGTGCCAGCAGCTCAGTTGTGGGGGGGCCGGGTGAGCAGTTCTTC

clone size: .
J gene: TRBJ2-5
D gene: .
V gene: TRBV12-5
CDR3 protein: CASGSKMEGETQYF
CDR3 DNA: TGTGCTAGTGGTTCGAAGATGGAGGGAGAGACCCAGTACTTC

clone size: .
J gene: TRBJ1-1
D gene: TRBD1
V gene: TRBV6-5
CDR3 protein: CASRRDSEAFF
CDR3 DNA: TGTGCCAGCAGACGGGACAGTGAAGCTTTCTTT

clone size: few
J gene: TRBJ1-6
D gene: .
V gene: TRBV7-2
CDR3 protein: CASTLMEPAYNSPLHF
CDR3 DNA: TGTGCCAGCACCCTCATGGAGCCGGCCTATAATTCACCCCTCCACTTT

clone size: .
J gene: TRBJ2-7
D gene: TRBD1
V gene: TRBV2
CDR3 protein: CASSEKTGGVYEQYF
CDR3 DNA: TGTGCCAGCAGTGAAAAGACAGGGGGTGTATACGAGCAGTACTTC

clone size: .
J gene: TRBJ2-7
D gene: TRBD1
V gene: TRBV27
CDR3 protein: CASSSPRGGTGPYEQYF
CDR3 DNA: TGTGCCAGCAGTTCACCAAGGGGGGGGACAGGGCCCTACGAGCAGTACTTC

clone size: .
J gene: TRBJ1-6
D gene: TRBD1
V gene: TRBV27
CDR3 protein: CASSSPRQGYNSPLHF
CDR3 DNA: TGTGCCAGCAGCTCCCCACGACAGGGCTACAATTCACCCCTCCACTTT

clone size: .
J gene: TRBJ1-2
D gene: .
V gene: TRBV7-9
CDR3 protein: CASSLEAGARGYTF
CDR3 DNA: TGTGCCAGCAGCTTAGAAGCAGGGGCGAGGGGCTACACCTTC

clone size: .
J gene: TRBJ1-5
D gene: .
V gene: TRBV23-1
CDR3 protein: CASSHPTVRLSNQPQHF
CDR3 DNA: TGCGCCAGCAGTCACCCGACAGTTAGGCTGAGCAATCAGCCCCAGCATTTT

clone size: .
J gene: TRBJ1-2
D gene: .
V gene: TRBV5-6
CDR3 protein: CASSPVGRVYGYTF
CDR3 DNA: TGTGCCAGCAGCCCCGTTGGGAGAGTCTATGGCTACACCTTC

clone size: .
J gene: TRBJ2-7
D gene: TRBD2
V gene: TRBV7-2
CDR3 protein: CASSLVAGVPYEQYF
CDR3 DNA: TGTGCCAGCAGCTTAGTGGCGGGGGTTCCCTACGAGCAGTACTTC

clone size: .
J gene: TRBJ1-1
D gene: .
V gene: TRBV6-4
CDR3 protein: CASSDSRGLNQSTEAFF
CDR3 DNA: TGTGCCAGCAGTGACTCGAGGGGACTCAATCAATCCACTGAAGCTTTCTTT

clone size: .
J gene: TRBJ1-2
D gene: TRBD1
V gene: TRBV27
CDR3 protein: CASSRDRALAGGYTF
CDR3 DNA: TGTGCCAGCAGCCGGGACAGGGCCCTGGCGGGGGGCTACACCTTC

clone size: once
J gene: TRBJ2-1
D gene: .
V gene: TRBV6-4
CDR3 protein: CASSDLEGPGVQFF
CDR3 DNA: TGTGCCAGCAGTGACCTGGAGGGCCCAGGTGTGCAGTTCTTC

clone size: .
J gene: TRBJ1-1
D gene: .
V gene: TRBV7-2
CDR3 protein: CASSLIGFGRGDTEAFF
CDR3 DNA: TGTGCCAGCAGCTTAATTGGGTTCGGACGCGGGGACACTGAAGCTTTCTTT

clone size: .
J gene: TRBJ2-5
D gene: .
V gene: TRBV11-2
CDR3 protein: CASSPVNGQETQYF
CDR3 DNA: TGTGCCAGCAGCCCCGTAAACGGCCAAGAGACCCAGTACTTC

clone size: .
J gene: TRBJ1-5
D gene: .
V gene: TRBV19
CDR3 protein: CASSIRFGVQPQHF
CDR3 DNA: TGTGCCAGTAGTATTCGTTTCGGAGTTCAGCCCCAGCATTTT

clone size: .
J gene: TRBJ1-2
D gene: .
V gene: TRBV12-3/TRBV12-4
CDR3 protein: CASSFSSSYGYTF
CDR3 DNA: TGTGCCAGCAGTTTTAGCAGTAGCTATGGCTACACCTTC

clone size: once
J gene: TRBJ2-5
D gene: TRBD1
V gene: TRBV11-2
CDR3 protein: CASSLRQGGIETQYF
CDR3 DNA: TGTGCCAGCAGCTTAAGACAGGGTGGTATAGAGACCCAGTACTTC

clone size: few
J gene: TRBJ1-2
D gene: .
V gene: TRBV20-1
CDR3 protein: CSASGSGGIGYTF
CDR3 DNA: TGCAGTGCTAGTGGCTCGGGGGGAATTGGCTACACCTTC

clone size: .
J gene: TRBJ2-1
D gene: TRBD2
V gene: TRBV9
CDR3 protein: CASSSRLAGSSYNEQFF
CDR3 DNA: TGTGCCAGCAGCTCTCGACTAGCGGGGAGCTCCTACAATGAGCAGTTCTTC

clone size: few
J gene: TRBJ2-7
D gene: TRBD1
V gene: TRBV5-1
CDR3 protein: CASSFRGPEQYF
CDR3 DNA: TGCGCCAGCAGCTTCAGGGGGCCCGAGCAGTACTTC

clone size: .
J gene: TRBJ2-5
D gene: TRBD1
V gene: TRBV5-1
CDR3 protein: CASSLVRGRETQYF
CDR3 DNA: TGCGCCAGCAGCTTGGTCAGGGGGCGAGAGACCCAGTACTTC

clone size: .
J gene: TRBJ2-3
D gene: TRBD2
V gene: TRBV9
CDR3 protein: CASSFGTRWDTQYF
CDR3 DNA: TGTGCCAGCAGCTTCGGGACTAGGTGGGATACGCAGTATTTT

clone size: .
J gene: TRBJ1-3
D gene: .
V gene: TRBV5-6
CDR3 protein: CASSFLQSGNTIYF
CDR3 DNA: TGTGCCAGCAGCTTCTTGCAGTCTGGAAACACCATATATTTT

clone size: .
J gene: TRBJ2-3
D gene: TRBD1
V gene: TRBV5-4
CDR3 protein: CASSLPPGQNTDTQYF
CDR3 DNA: TGTGCCAGCAGTCTCCCTCCGGGACAGAACACAGATACGCAGTATTTT

clone size: .
J gene: TRBJ2-1
D gene: TRBD2
V gene: TRBV27
CDR3 protein: CASSLPRRGGYNEQFF
CDR3 DNA: TGTGCCAGCAGTTTACCGCGGCGGGGGGGGTACAATGAGCAGTTCTTC

clone size: .
J gene: TRBJ1-4
D gene: .
V gene: TRBV4-1
CDR3 protein: CASSPGSFAGYNEKLFF
CDR3 DNA: TGCGCCAGCAGCCCCGGGTCCTTTGCGGGATATAATGAAAAACTGTTTTTT

clone size: .
J gene: TRBJ2-3
D gene: TRBD2
V gene: TRBV5-1
CDR3 protein: CASRSRGASGGPDTQYF
CDR3 DNA: TGCGCCAGCAGATCGCGGGGAGCTAGCGGGGGGCCAGATACGCAGTATTTT

clone size: .
J gene: TRBJ1-2
D gene: TRBD1
V gene: TRBV10-1
CDR3 protein: CASSQPGQGLSGYTF
CDR3 DNA: TGCGCCAGCAGTCAACCGGGACAGGGGTTAAGTGGCTACACCTTC

clone size: .
J gene: TRBJ2-7
D gene: .
V gene: TRBV2
CDR3 protein: CASSDRSSGTYEQYF
CDR3 DNA: TGTGCCAGCAGTGATAGATCGTCGGGGACCTACGAGCAGTACTTC

clone size: few
J gene: TRBJ1-1
D gene: TRBD1
V gene: TRBV27
CDR3 protein: CASGRRGRVTEAFF
CDR3 DNA: TGTGCCAGCGGAAGGAGGGGGCGGGTCACTGAAGCTTTCTTT

clone size: .
J gene: TRBJ1-1
D gene: TRBD1
V gene: TRBV5-1
CDR3 protein: CASRSGGVSTEAFF
CDR3 DNA: TGCGCCAGCAGGTCAGGGGGCGTGAGCACTGAAGCTTTCTTT

clone size: .
J gene: TRBJ2-7
D gene: .
V gene: TRBV19
CDR3 protein: CASKAGVHYEQYF
CDR3 DNA: TGTGCCAGTAAGGCAGGGGTGCACTACGAGCAGTACTTC

clone size: once
J gene: TRBJ2-1
D gene: TRBD2
V gene: TRBV3-1/TRBV3-2
CDR3 protein: CASSPLGAGAINEQFF
CDR3 DNA: TGTGCCAGCAGCCCCTTAGGAGCGGGGGCGATCAATGAGCAGTTCTTC

clone size: .
J gene: TRBJ2-5
D gene: TRBD1
V gene: TRBV11-2
CDR3 protein: CASSFEQGAETQYF
CDR3 DNA: TGTGCCAGCAGCTTCGAACAGGGGGCAGAGACCCAGTACTTC

clone size: once
J gene: TRBJ1-1
D gene: .
V gene: TRBV10-3
CDR3 protein: CAISRDLTLWAFF
CDR3 DNA: TGTGCCATCAGTCGGGACTTAACCTTATGGGCTTTCTTT

clone size: .
J gene: TRBJ2-5
D gene: .
V gene: TRBV18
CDR3 protein: CASSPRAGEETQYF
CDR3 DNA: TGTGCCAGCTCACCAAGGGCAGGGGAAGAGACCCAGTACTTC

clone size: .
J gene: TRBJ2-3
D gene: .
V gene: TRBV5-1
CDR3 protein: CASSLGRSNSDTQYF
CDR3 DNA: TGCGCCAGCAGCTTGGGCAGGTCCAATTCAGATACGCAGTATTTT

clone size: .
J gene: TRBJ1-1
D gene: .
V gene: TRBV10-3
CDR3 protein: CAISDKGRSTEAFF
CDR3 DNA: TGTGCCATCAGTGATAAAGGGAGGTCAACTGAAGCTTTCTTT

clone size: .
J gene: TRBJ2-2
D gene: TRBD1
V gene: TRBV7-9
CDR3 protein: CASSLVQGATGELFF
CDR3 DNA: TGTGCCAGCAGCTTAGTGCAGGGGGCTACCGGGGAGCTGTTTTTT

clone size: .
J gene: TRBJ2-1
D gene: TRBD2
V gene: TRBV7-2
CDR3 protein: CASSLVGTSSYNEQFF
CDR3 DNA: TGTGCCAGCAGCTTAGTAGGGACTAGCTCCTACAATGAGCAGTTCTTC